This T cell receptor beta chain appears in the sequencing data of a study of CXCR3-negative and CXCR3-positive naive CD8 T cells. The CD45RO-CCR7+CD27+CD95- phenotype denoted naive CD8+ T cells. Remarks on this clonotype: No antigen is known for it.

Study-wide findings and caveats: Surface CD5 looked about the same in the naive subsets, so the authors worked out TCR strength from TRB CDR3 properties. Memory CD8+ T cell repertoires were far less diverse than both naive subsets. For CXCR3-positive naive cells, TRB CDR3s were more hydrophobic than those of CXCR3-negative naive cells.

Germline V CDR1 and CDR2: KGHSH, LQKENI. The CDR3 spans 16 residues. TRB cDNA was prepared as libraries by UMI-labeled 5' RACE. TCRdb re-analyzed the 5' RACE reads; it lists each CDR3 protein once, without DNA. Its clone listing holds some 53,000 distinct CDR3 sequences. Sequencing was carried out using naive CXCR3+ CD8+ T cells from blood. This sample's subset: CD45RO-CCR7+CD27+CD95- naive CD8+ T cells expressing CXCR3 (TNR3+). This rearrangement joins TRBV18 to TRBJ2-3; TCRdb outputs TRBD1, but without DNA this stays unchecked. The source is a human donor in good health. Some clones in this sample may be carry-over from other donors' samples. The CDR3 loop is CASSPGQGGNTDTQYF.